The T cell receptor (beta chain) under discussion was sequenced for a study of blood T cell repertoires in COVID-19. Across the study: Italy, Spain and the United States were the sources of the convalescent and acute COVID-19 samples.

As originally analysed: Cell counts per sample came from amplifying reference gene primers. The protocol was immunoSEQ multiplex PCR, while the TCRdb copy is restricted to in-frame clones and leaves out a portion. V and J calls and clone size are copied from that table; D and trimming were computed from the DNA. The table shows over 250,000 clones, with about 89% occurring only once. The CDR3 covers 16 residues. J was trimmed by 5 bases and V by 0 bases; bases with no gene match: 10. The germline CDR1 and CDR2 sequences are SGHRS and YFSETQ. This receptor was obtained from a man in his forties who had recovered from COVID-19. The sample taken for sequencing was peripheral blood. The J gene is TRBJ1-1, the V gene TRBV5-1; 7 nucleotides agree with TRBD1. CDR3 nucleotides: TGCGCCAGCAGCTTGGTGCCAGGGGGTGGGACAACTGAAGCTTTCTTT. It yields the protein CASSLVPGGGTTEAFF.